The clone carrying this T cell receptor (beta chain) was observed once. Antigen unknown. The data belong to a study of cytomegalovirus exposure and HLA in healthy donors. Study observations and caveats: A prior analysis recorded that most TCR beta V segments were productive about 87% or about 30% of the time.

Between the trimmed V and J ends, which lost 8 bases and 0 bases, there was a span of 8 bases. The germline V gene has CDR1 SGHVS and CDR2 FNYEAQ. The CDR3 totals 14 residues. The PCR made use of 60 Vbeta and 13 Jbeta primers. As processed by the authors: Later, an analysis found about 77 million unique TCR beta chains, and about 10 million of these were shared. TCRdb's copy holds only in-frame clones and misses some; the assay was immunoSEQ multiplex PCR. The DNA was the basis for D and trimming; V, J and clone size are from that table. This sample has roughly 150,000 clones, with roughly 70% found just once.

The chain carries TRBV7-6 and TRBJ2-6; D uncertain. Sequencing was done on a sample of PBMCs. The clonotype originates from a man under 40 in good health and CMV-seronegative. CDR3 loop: CASLADSGANVLTF. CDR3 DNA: TGTGCCAGCCTTGCGGACTCTGGGGCCAACGTCCTGACTTTC.